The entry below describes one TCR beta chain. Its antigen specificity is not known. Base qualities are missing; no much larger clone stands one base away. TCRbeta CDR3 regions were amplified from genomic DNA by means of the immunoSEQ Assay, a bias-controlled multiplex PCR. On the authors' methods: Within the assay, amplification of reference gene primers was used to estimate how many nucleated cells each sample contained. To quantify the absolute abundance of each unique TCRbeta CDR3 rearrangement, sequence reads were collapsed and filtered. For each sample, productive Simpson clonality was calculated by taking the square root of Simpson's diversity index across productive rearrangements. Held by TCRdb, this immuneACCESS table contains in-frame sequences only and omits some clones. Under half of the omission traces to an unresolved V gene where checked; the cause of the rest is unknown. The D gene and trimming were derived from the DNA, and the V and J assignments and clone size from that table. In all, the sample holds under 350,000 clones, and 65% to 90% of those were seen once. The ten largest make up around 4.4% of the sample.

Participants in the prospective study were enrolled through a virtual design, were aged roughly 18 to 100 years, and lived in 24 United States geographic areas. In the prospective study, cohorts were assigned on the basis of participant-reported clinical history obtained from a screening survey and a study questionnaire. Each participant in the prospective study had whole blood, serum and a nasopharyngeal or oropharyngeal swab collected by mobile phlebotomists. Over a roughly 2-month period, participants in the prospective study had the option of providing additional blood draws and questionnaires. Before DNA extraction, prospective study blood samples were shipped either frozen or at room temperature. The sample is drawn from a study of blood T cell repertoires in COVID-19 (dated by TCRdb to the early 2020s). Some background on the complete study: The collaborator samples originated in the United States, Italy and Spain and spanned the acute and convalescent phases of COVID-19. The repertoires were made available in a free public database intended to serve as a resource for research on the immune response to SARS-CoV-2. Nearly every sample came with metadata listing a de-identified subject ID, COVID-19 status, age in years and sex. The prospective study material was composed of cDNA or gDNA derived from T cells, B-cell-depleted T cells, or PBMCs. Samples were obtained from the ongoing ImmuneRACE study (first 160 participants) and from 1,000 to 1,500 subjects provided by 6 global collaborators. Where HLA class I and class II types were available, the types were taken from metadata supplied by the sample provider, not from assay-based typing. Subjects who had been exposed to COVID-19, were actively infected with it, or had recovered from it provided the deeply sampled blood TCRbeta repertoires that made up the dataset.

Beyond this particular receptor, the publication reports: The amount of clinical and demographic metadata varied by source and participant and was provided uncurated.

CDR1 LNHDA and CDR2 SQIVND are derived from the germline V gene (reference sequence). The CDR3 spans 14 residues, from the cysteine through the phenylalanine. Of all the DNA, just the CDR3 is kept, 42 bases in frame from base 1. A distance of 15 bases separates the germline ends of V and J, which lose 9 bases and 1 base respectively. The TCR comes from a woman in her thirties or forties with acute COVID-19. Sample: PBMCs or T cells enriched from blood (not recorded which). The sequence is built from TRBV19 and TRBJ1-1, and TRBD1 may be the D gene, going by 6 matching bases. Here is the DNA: TGTGCCAGCCGCGCCGGGACAAGGAACACTGAAGCTTTCTTT. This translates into CASRAGTRNTEAFF.